A single sample is the source of the 2 T cell receptor beta chains below, sequenced in a study of shared clonotypes between healthy human individuals (dated by TCRdb to the early 2020s). The method was the immunoSEQ multiplex PCR assay. Here the immuneACCESS table is served through TCRdb, limited to in-frame sequences with V and J called. Missing clones are a known gap in these copies; in checked studies unresolved V genes cover under half, and the rest lacks a known reason. The sample table records 900,000 to 1,200,000 clones; about four fifths of these occur just once. The top ten hold under 0.8% of the sample. The sequenced sample was memory CD4+ T cells from PBMCs. Taken with the paper, the label for cell subset or site translates to: CD45RA-negative fraction. The receptors stem from a man between 18 and 35 years old in good health. Some clones in this sample may be carry-over from other donors' samples.

V gene TRBV6-6 combines with J gene TRBJ1-2; D is perhaps TRBD1 (6 bases). Germline values: CDR1 MNHNY, CDR2 SVGAGI (reference sequence). V lost 4 bases and J lost 8, with 14 bases in between. This CDR3 has 13 amino acids. CDR3 sequence (DNA): TGTGCCAGCAGTTCCAACAGGGTACGAGGCTACACCTTC. Translating gives CASSSNRVRGYTF.

The CDR3 nucleotides are TGTGCCAGCTCACCGGTCAGGGGCGGAGAGACCCAGTACTTC. It yields the protein CASSPVRGGETQYF. The chain has TRBV18 and TRBJ2-5; possibly TRBD1 for D (6 bases). Germline V gene lookup returns CDR1 KGHSH and CDR2 LQKENI. The V end was cut by 3 bases, the J end by 4 bases, with 12 bases between. The CDR3 extends over 14 amino acids.